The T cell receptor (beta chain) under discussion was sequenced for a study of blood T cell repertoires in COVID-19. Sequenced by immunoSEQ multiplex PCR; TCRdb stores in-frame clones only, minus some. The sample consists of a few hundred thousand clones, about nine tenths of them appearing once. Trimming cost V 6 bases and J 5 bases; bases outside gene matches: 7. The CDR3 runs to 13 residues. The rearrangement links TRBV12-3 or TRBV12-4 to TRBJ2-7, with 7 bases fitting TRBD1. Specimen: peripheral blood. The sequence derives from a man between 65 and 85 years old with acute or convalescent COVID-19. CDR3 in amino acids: CASRNTGVHEQYF. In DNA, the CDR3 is TGTGCCAGCAGAAATACAGGGGTGCACGAGCAGTACTTC.